The next 27 T cell receptor beta chains were all read from a single sample in a study of blood T cells in healthy people across ages. Primed by a sample-barcoded 5' primer and a J-beta primer mix, a second PCR proceeded for 7 to 11 cycles. TCRdb re-called the 5' RACE reads with MiXCR, one entry per CDR3 protein. The data show around 990,000 distinct CDR3 sequences, with 25% seen just once and approximately 0.7% held by the top ten. This sample also belongs to another study, concerning T cells of mothers and their children.

The sample consisted of blood. These receptors all come from a girl aged 2 to 9 in good health.

A remark on this clonotype: One end of the junction is discordant with germline, which a read error may explain. The chain employs TRBV29-1 and TRBJ2-2; 7 bases are a match to TRBD2. Germline assignment: CDR1 SQVTM and CDR2 ANQGSEA. The CDR3 is 16 residues long. CDR3 sequence: CGVTPGRGRGVGELFF. The CDR3, as DNA: TGCGGCGTCACACCCGGCCGCGGGAGAGGGGTCGGGGAGCTGTTTTTT.

This clonotype was seen a handful of times. The CDR3 protein is CASSLAGKRGNQPQHF. The CDR3 DNA reads TGTGCCAGCAGCTTAGCAGGTAAACGGGGCAATCAGCCCCAGCATTTT. The chain uses TRBV7-2 and TRBJ1-5, with D hard to call. Between the trimmed V and J ends, which lost 0 bases and 2 bases, there was a span of 11 bases. The germline V gene encodes CDR1 SGHTA and CDR2 FQGNSA. There are 16 residues in the CDR3.

This chain links TRBV20-1 with TRBJ1-1; 7 bases fit TRBD1. The CDR3 sequence is 16 residues long. The V gene's germline CDR1 is DFQATT and CDR2 SNEGSKA (reference sequence). V lost 3 bases, J lost 0 bases, and 10 bases stayed unmatched. CDR3 nucleotide sequence: TGCAGTGCTAGCTCGGGGACAGCCCTCATGAACACTGAAGCTTTCTTT. It specifies CSASSGTALMNTEAFF.

This clonotype showed up just a few times. The rearrangement links TRBV12-5 to TRBJ1-4; D remains ambiguous. V was clipped by 3 bases and J by 3 bases, with 17 bases between them. This CDR3 has 17 amino acids. Germline CDR1 reads LGHNT; CDR2 reads FRNRAP. CDR3 loop: CASGFAQAREPNEKLFF. Here the CDR3 DNA reads TGTGCTAGTGGTTTCGCTCAGGCCCGGGAACCTAATGAAAAACTGTTTTTT.

This chain links TRBV13 with TRBJ2-7, with D possibly TRBD2 on 5 matching bases. This CDR3 contains 14 residues. Trimming cost V 11 bases and J 3 bases, with 20 bases left between them. Germline loops: CDR1 PRHDT, CDR2 FYEKMQ (reference sequence). CDR3 nucleotides: TGTGCCTCATCCACCCGGGGTCCCATCTACGAGCAGTACTTC. Amino acids: CASSTRGPIYEQYF.

This clonotype was detected a few times. V is TRBV5-1 and J is TRBJ1-1; 7 bases fit TRBD1. Germline trimming cut 7 bases from V and 4 bases from J; bases unmatched to any gene: 10. The germline CDR1 and CDR2 sequences are SGHRS and YFSETQ. This CDR3 is built from 14 residues. CDR3 region: CASSQRAGGTEAFF. The CDR3 DNA sequence: TGCGCCAGCTCCCAGAGGGCAGGGGGCACTGAAGCTTTCTTT. Variable domain in full (rest from reference TRBV5-1 and TRBJ1-1): KAGVTQTPRYLIKTRGQQVTLSCSPISGHRSVSWYQQTPGQGLQFLFEYFSETQRNKGNFPGRFSGRQFSNSRSEMNVSTLELGDSALYLCASSQRAGGTEAFFGQGTRLTVV.

This clonotype was observed a few times. This sequence joins TRBV7-9 and TRBJ2-3; D gene uncertain. Germline V lookup: CDR1 SEHNR, CDR2 FQNEAQ (reference sequence). The CDR3 loop spans 13 amino acids. Trimming shortened V by 5 bases and J by 3 bases, and 9 bases separated the two germline ends. The CDR3 is CASSIQETDTQYF. CDR3 DNA sequence: TGTGCCAGCAGCATACAAGAGACAGATACGCAGTATTTT.

This clonotype was seen more than once but under ten times. The chain combines TRBV20-1 with TRBJ1-2; D perhaps matches TRBD1 (6 bases). Trimming took 6 bases from V and 6 from J, leaving 11 bases between them. Per germline, CDR1 DFQATT and CDR2 SNEGSKA (reference sequence). CDR3 size: 11 residues. The CDR3 DNA sequence: TGCAGTGCCCGGGGGGCCAATGGCTACACCTTC. Amino acids: CSARGANGYTF.

A note on this clonotype: At one boundary the junction diverges from the germline segment, which might be a read error. The V gene is TRBV5-1, the J gene TRBJ2-1, with 9 bases that match TRBD1. Per germline, CDR1 SGHRS and CDR2 YFSETQ. The CDR3 spans 15 residues. CDR3 DNA: TGCGCCGGCAGCCCTGGACAGGGGACCTACAATGAGCAGTTCTTC. This codes for CAGSPGQGTYNEQFF.

This clonotype has only one observation. The CDR3 sequence is CSARMTHTDTQYF. The CDR3 DNA reads as TGCAGTGCTAGAATGACCCACACAGATACGCAGTATTTT. The chain has TRBV20-1 and TRBJ2-3; the D is unclear. The CDR3 has 13 residues. V gave up 2 bases and J gave up 2 bases, with 8 bases separating them. Germline CDR1 DFQATT, CDR2 SNEGSKA (reference sequence).

This chain uses TRBV12-3 or TRBV12-4 with TRBJ1-3, with no clear D. Trimming took off 9 bases at V and 4 bases at J, with 10 bases between the two ends. The CDR3 consists of 12 residues. For the CDR3, the DNA is TGTGCCAGTATTTCCCCGGGAAACACCATATATTTT. Its translation is CASISPGNTIYF.

There are a few counts of this clonotype. The chain joins TRBV24-1 to TRBJ2-1, with TRBD1 matching over 9 bases. The V gene end was trimmed by 3 bases and the J gene end by 5 bases; junction bases not matched to a gene: 10. This CDR3 is 17 amino acids long. From germline, CDR1 is KGHDR and CDR2 SFDVKD. CDR3 bases: TGTGCCACCAGTGATCCGAGCAGGACAGGGGAGGACAATGAGCAGTTCTTC. Its protein is CATSDPSRTGEDNEQFF.

J is TRBJ1-1 and V is TRBV10-3, with TRBD1 identical over 7 bases. The CDR3 totals 13 residues. V lost 10 bases to trimming and J lost 4 bases; unmatched junction nucleotides: 9. CDR1 and CDR2 (germline): ENHRY, SYGVKD. Here the CDR3 reads CATHQQGGTEAFF. CDR3 nucleotides: TGTGCCACACACCAGCAGGGGGGCACTGAAGCTTTCTTT.

V gene TRBV29-1 combines with J gene TRBJ2-3, with 10 bases fitting TRBD2. The CDR3 spans 19 residues. Trimming removed 2 bases from V and 4 bases from J; junction bases left unmatched: 18. Per the germline V gene, CDR1 is SQVTM and CDR2 is ANQGSEA. The CDR3 DNA is TGCAGCGTTGAACCCTTTCTGGACCTAGCGGGAGAACTCGCAGATACGCAGTATTTT. Protein sequence: CSVEPFLDLAGELADTQYF.

This chain links TRBV2 with TRBJ1-4, with 7 nucleotides matching TRBD1. The V and J ends lost 4 bases and 5 bases, in that order; junction bases with no gene match: 7. Germline V gene lookup returns CDR1 SNHLY and CDR2 FYNNEI. This CDR3 comprises 15 residues. The CDR3 loop is CASSGQGQPNEKLFF. The DNA for the CDR3 is TGTGCCAGCAGTGGCCAGGGACAGCCGAATGAAAAACTGTTTTTT.

This clonotype was seen once. The chain recombines TRBV3-1 with TRBJ2-1, with 16 bases lining up with TRBD2. The CDR3 covers 16 residues. Germline loops: CDR1 LGHDT, CDR2 YNNKEL (reference sequence). V lost 4 bases and J lost 8; bases outside the gene matches: 5. The CDR3 DNA is TGTGCCAGCAGCCCCTTGGGACTAGCGGGAGGGTATGAGCAGTTCTTC. It translates to CASSPLGLAGGYEQFF.

The table lists this clonotype with a few counts. The CDR3 sequence is CAISGDLVEQFF. CDR3 nucleotide sequence: TGTGCCATCAGTGGCGATTTGGTTGAGCAGTTCTTC. V and J are TRBV10-3 and TRBJ2-1; D is uncertain. The CDR3 sequence is 12 residues long. Germline lookup yields CDR1 ENHRY and CDR2 SYGVKD. The germline V and J ends were trimmed by 4 bases and 9 bases, with 10 bases remaining between them.

The genes are TRBV20-1 and TRBJ2-5; 10 positions match TRBD1. CDR1 and CDR2 (germline): DFQATT, SNEGSKA (reference sequence). The CDR3 contains 14 residues. V shed 6 bases, J shed 4 bases, and the junction held 8 bases outside the gene matches. CDR3 bases: TGCAGTGCGACGGACAGGGGGAATATAGAGACCCAGTACTTC. Its translation: CSATDRGNIETQYF.

This chain uses TRBV14 with TRBJ1-5; D is ambiguous. V shed 0 bases and J shed 7 bases, with 7 bases lying between them. The CDR3 loop spans 13 amino acids. The germline V gene encodes CDR1 SGHDN and CDR2 FVKESK. The CDR3 DNA reads TGTGCCAGCAGCCAAGACAGGTTCCAGCCCCAGCATTTT. It translates to CASSQDRFQPQHF.

This chain connects TRBV6-5 to TRBJ1-5; TRBD1 is a possible D gene (5 bases). CDR1 and CDR2 from the germline V gene are MNHEY and SVGAGI. This CDR3 comprises 12 residues. V dropped 5 bases and J dropped 7 bases, with 9 bases sitting between them. The CDR3 DNA is TGTGCCAGCAGTACGGGGGGACAGCCCCAGCATTTT. It codes for CASSTGGQPQHF.

The chain has TRBV25-1 and TRBJ2-1, with D tentatively TRBD2 (5 bases). V gave up 0 bases and J gave up 3 bases, with 18 bases separating them. This CDR3 is built from 18 residues. The germline gives CDR1 MGHDK, CDR2 SYGVNS. The CDR3 is CASSEYRVNQRDYNEQFF. For the CDR3, the DNA is TGTGCCAGCAGTGAATATCGGGTGAATCAGAGGGACTACAATGAGCAGTTCTTC. The complete variable domain, with remaining parts taken from reference TRBV25-1 and TRBJ2-1, reads EADIYQTPRYLVIGTGKKITLECSQTMGHDKMYWYQQDPGMELHLIHYSYGVNSTEKGDLSSESTVSRIRTEHFPLTLESARPSHTSQYLCASSEYRVNQRDYNEQFFGPGTRLTVL.

This clonotype was observed a handful of times. The CDR3 loop is CATRGMNYEQYF. The CDR3 region has the DNA TGTGCCACCAGGGGGATGAACTACGAGCAGTACTTC. The rearrangement joins TRBV10-3 to TRBJ2-1; 7 bases are a match to TRBD1. TRBJ2-7 matches the DNA end more closely, so the J call is doubtful. This CDR3 is built from 12 residues. Per the germline V gene, CDR1 is ENHRY and CDR2 is SYGVKD.

This clonotype showed up many times. The chain combines TRBV28 with TRBJ2-3; D gene unclear. Per germline, CDR1 MDHEN and CDR2 SYDVKM. CDR3 length: 13 residues. V was shortened by 3 bases and J by 2 bases, with 6 bases between the two germline ends. The CDR3 protein is CASSFGNTDTQYF. The CDR3 DNA sequence: TGTGCCAGCAGTTTTGGAAACACAGATACGCAGTATTTT.

The chain couples TRBV29-1 to TRBJ2-5; no clear D gene. Germline loops: CDR1 SQVTM, CDR2 ANQGSEA. Trimming stripped 4 bases from V and 5 bases from J, with 8 bases between. This CDR3 is 11 amino acids long. The chain's CDR3 is CSVAPDETQYF. The CDR3 DNA follows: TGCAGCGTTGCTCCCGACGAGACCCAGTACTTC.

In DNA form, the CDR3 reads TGTGCCACCAGTGATTTTGGAAGGGTCGGGGGAAATGAGCAGTTCTTC. Protein sequence: CATSDFGRVGGNEQFF. The chain carries TRBV24-1 and TRBJ2-5; D perhaps matches TRBD2 (6 bases). The end of the DNA aligns better with TRBJ2-1, so the J call may be wrong. Germline V lookup: CDR1 KGHDR, CDR2 SFDVKD. The CDR3 loop spans 16 amino acids.

The J gene is TRBJ1-4, the V gene TRBV5-1, with 8 bases that match TRBD1. After removal of 4 bases from V and 10 bases from J, the junction contained 9 bases not matched to a gene. CDR3 size: 14 residues. The V gene's germline CDR1 is SGHRS and CDR2 YFSETQ. The DNA of the CDR3 is TGCGCCAGCAGCGTGGGTGCGGACAGGGTAAAACTGTTTTTT. Translated: CASSVGADRVKLFF. Full variable domain (remainder filled in from reference TRBV5-1 and TRBJ1-4): KAGVTQTPRYLIKTRGQQVTLSCSPISGHRSVSWYQQTPGQGLQFLFEYFSETQRNKGNFPGRFSGRQFSNSRSEMNVSTLELGDSALYLCASSVGADRVKLFFGSGTQLSVL.

This clonotype was counted many times. One junction end disagrees with the germline gene, perhaps due to a read error. CDR3: CASSLAGGPRNEQFF. CDR3 coding DNA: TGTGCCAGCAGTTTAGCGGGAGGGCCTAGGAATGAGCAGTTCTTC. The V gene is TRBV7-9, the J gene TRBJ2-1; TRBD2 aligns across 11 bases. This CDR3 comprises 15 residues. Germline values: CDR1 SEHNR, CDR2 FQNEAQ (reference sequence).